This T cell receptor (beta chain) was sequenced in a study of PD-L1 blockade in urothelial cancer. At the level of the study: Every 3 weeks, patients received intravenous atezolizumab 1,200 mg, beginning 2014. In the patient group, most of the roughly 30 were males with bladder-origin urothelial cancer. Previous chemotherapy exposure amounted to 0 to 3 regimens for patients.

The authors spiked synthetic TCR analog templates into each PCR. Generated by immunoSEQ multiplex PCR, the TCRdb table keeps only in-frame clones and is missing some. The sample shows 30,000 to 45,000 clones, about 86% of them seen only once. CDR3 length equals 14 residues. J was trimmed by 3 bases and V by 6 bases; bases with no gene match: 4. Germline CDR1 reads WSHSY; CDR2 reads SAAADI. The sample was PBMCs, taken around atezolizumab (anti-PD-L1) treatment. The TCR sequence derives from a man aged 55 to 70 with urothelial cancer. The chain couples TRBV10-2 to TRBJ1-5, with 8 bases lining up with TRBD1. CDR3 DNA sequence: TGCGCCAGCAGGACAGGGGATCCCAATCAGCCCCAGCATTTT. Translating gives CASRTGDPNQPQHF.